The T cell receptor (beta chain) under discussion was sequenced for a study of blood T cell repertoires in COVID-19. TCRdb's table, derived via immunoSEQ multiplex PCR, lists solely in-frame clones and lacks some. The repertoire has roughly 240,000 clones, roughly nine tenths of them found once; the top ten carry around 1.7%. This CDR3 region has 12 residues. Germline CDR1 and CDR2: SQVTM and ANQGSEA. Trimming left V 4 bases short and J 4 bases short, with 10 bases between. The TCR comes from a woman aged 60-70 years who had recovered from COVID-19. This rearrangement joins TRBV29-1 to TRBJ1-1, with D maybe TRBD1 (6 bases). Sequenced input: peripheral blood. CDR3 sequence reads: CSVAGVSTEAFF. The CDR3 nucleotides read TGCAGCGTTGCAGGGGTGAGCACTGAAGCTTTCTTT.